This T cell receptor (beta chain) was sequenced during a study of TIL therapy for anti-PD-1-resistant metastatic lung cancer. Across the study: Median tumor PD-L1 proportion score was approximately 6.3%. Whole-study results and caveats: After infusion, TIL clonotypes partly replaced peripheral T cells and declined over months. Patients were highly selected, enriched for treatment-naive, never-smoker and oncogene-addicted cases.

Time point: pre-treatment sample, taken before nivolumab and TIL therapy. Enrollment ran from 2017 to early 2020. Regarding this clone: The antigen remains undetermined.

The libraries were made with immunoSEQ v3. This table comes from immunoSEQ multiplex PCR, and its TCRdb copy is limited to in-frame clones, with some not included. Of about 59,000 clones listed, about 73% were seen once; the top ten hold 1.5% to 2%. The CDR3 contains 17 residues. CDR1 and CDR2 (germline): SGDLS, YYNGEE. The V segment lost 4 bases and the J segment 2 bases; nucleotides outside the gene matches: 8. This receptor was identified in a person aged 25-79 years with non-small cell lung cancer. The source was blood, collected at baseline. V is TRBV9 and J is TRBJ2-3, with 12 bases identical to TRBD2. CDR3 in amino acids: CASSSAWTSGATDTQYF. The CDR3 DNA reads TGTGCCAGCAGCTCAGCCTGGACTAGCGGGGCCACAGATACGCAGTATTTT.